This is a list of T cell receptor beta chains from one sample in a study of metastatic and nonmetastatic thyroid tumors. TCRdb used MiXCR to call clones anew from the PCR reads. The sample yields 75,000 to 100,000 clones, over 9.5% seen once. Specimen: blood. These receptors were collected from a female donor with papillary thyroid cancer or a benign thyroid nodule (not recorded which). Some clones in this sample may be carry-over from other donors' samples. Each CDR3 is given with its conserved first and last residue. The order of the fields is clone size, D gene, J gene, V gene, CDR3 DNA, CDR3 protein. D genes are given only for firm matches. Rows give clone size only sometimes, using once, few, many, or a class for an expanded clone.

>many|.|TRBJ2-7|TRBV6-2/TRBV6-3
TGTGCCAGCAGATCACCGGGACCCAACTACGAGCAGTACTTC
CASRSPGPNYEQYF
>.|TRBD1|TRBJ2-6|TRBV20-1
TGCAGTGCTACCCCCTGGGACACAGGGGGTTTAGGGGCCAACGTCCTGACTTTC
CSATPWDTGGLGANVLTF
>many|.|TRBJ2-7|TRBV4-3
TGCGCCAGCAGCCAAGCGACGGGAGAGGCCTACGAGCAGTACTTC
CASSQATGEAYEQYF
>many|.|TRBJ2-7|TRBV19
TGTGCCAGTAGTCTGGCATCATCCTACGAGCAGTACTTC
CASSLASSYEQYF
>many|TRBD2|TRBJ2-2|TRBV5-4
TGTGCCAGCAGCTTGCTCCTCAATCGGCTAGCGGGAGCCGGCACCGGGGAGCTGTTTTTT
CASSLLLNRLAGAGTGELFF
>many|.|TRBJ2-7|TRBV4-3
TGCGCCAGCAGCCAAAACAGGGCTCAGTCCTACGAGCAGTACTTC
CASSQNRAQSYEQYF
>many|TRBD1|TRBJ1-5|TRBV6-2/TRBV6-3
TGTGCCAGCAGTTACTTTGGACAGGGAGATCAGCCCCAGCATTTT
CASSYFGQGDQPQHF
>many|.|TRBJ1-4|TRBV2
TGTGCCAGCAATAAGGAGACTAATGAAAAACTGTTTTTT
CASNKETNEKLFF
>many|.|TRBJ1-6|TRBV19
TGTGCCAGTAGTAGGGGGCCCCCCGGGACGAGCAATTCACCCCTCCACTTT
CASSRGPPGTSNSPLHF
>many|TRBD2|TRBJ2-7|TRBV19
TGTGCCAGTAGTACCCAGATTACTAGCGGGAGGGGGGCCTACGAGCAGTACTTC
CASSTQITSGRGAYEQYF
>many|.|TRBJ2-3|TRBV18
TGTGCCAGCTCACCACCGTCCAACTGGCAGTATTTT
CASSPPSNWQYF
>many|.|TRBJ1-5|TRBV6-4
TGTGCCAGCAGTGACAGGGAGGGCCCCCGAAGCAATCAGCCCCAGCATTTT
CASSDREGPRSNQPQHF
>many|.|TRBJ1-1|TRBV5-1
TGCGCCAGCAGCTTGGGAGGGACTAAGAACACTGAAGCTTTCTTT
CASSLGGTKNTEAFF
>many|.|TRBJ1-5|TRBV28
TGTGCCAGCAGTTTAACTGGGAGGATGCAGCCCCAGCATTTT
CASSLTGRMQPQHF
>.|.|TRBJ2-7|TRBV12-3/TRBV12-4
TGTGCCAGCAGTTTAGGGCGGGGATACGAGCAGTACTTC
CASSLGRGYEQYF
>many|TRBD2|TRBJ2-1|TRBV12-3/TRBV12-4
TGTGCCAGCAGTTTGACTAGCGGGATTTCCTACAATGAGCAGTTCTTC
CASSLTSGISYNEQFF
>many|.|TRBJ1-1|TRBV6-2/TRBV6-3
TGTGCCAGCAGTTACGGGACAAACCGGCTGAACACTGAAGCTTTCTTT
CASSYGTNRLNTEAFF
>many|.|TRBJ1-2|TRBV20-1
TGCAGTGCCCCAGTCGATATATATGGCTACACCTTC
CSAPVDIYGYTF
>.|TRBD1|TRBJ1-1|TRBV5-1
TGCGCCAGCACCGGACAGGGGGTAAACACTGAAGCTTTCTTT
CASTGQGVNTEAFF
>many|TRBD2|TRBJ2-5|TRBV2
TGTGCCAGCGGGACTACAGGCGGAGAGACCCAGTACTTC
CASGTTGGETQYF
>many|.|TRBJ2-7|TRBV12-3/TRBV12-4
TGTGCCAGCAGCCACGGGTACGAGCAGTACTTC
CASSHGYEQYF
>.|TRBD1|TRBJ1-5|TRBV6-2/TRBV6-3
TGTGCCAGCAGTTACGGACAGGAGAATCAGCCCCAGCATTTT
CASSYGQENQPQHF
>many|TRBD2|TRBJ2-6|TRBV28
TGTGCCAGCAGTTTATACATAGCGGGTGCTGGGGCCAACGTCCTGACTTTC
CASSLYIAGAGANVLTF
>many|.|TRBJ2-3|TRBV20-1
TGCAGTGCTAGAGATCCTGGCAGGAACACAGATACGCAGTATTTT
CSARDPGRNTDTQYF
>many|.|TRBJ1-5|TRBV5-6
TGTGCCAGCAGCTTGCTTCGGGGCAATCAGCCCCAGCATTTT
CASSLLRGNQPQHF
>.|TRBD1|TRBJ2-7|TRBV20-1
TGCAGTGTGGGACAGGGGACAAACGAGCAGTACTTC
CSVGQGTNEQYF
>many|TRBD2|TRBJ2-3|TRBV3-1
TGTGCCAGCAGCCCCAGAACCATAGCGGGAGGGCCAACAGATACGCAGTATTTT
CASSPRTIAGGPTDTQYF
>many|.|TRBJ1-4|TRBV19
TGTGCCAGTAGTATAAATGGGTACGAAAAACTGTTTTTT
CASSINGYEKLFF
>many|TRBD1|TRBJ2-7|TRBV20-1
TGCAGTGCGTCTACCTTGAGGGGGCAGAGCTACGAGCAGTACTTC
CSASTLRGQSYEQYF
>many|.|TRBJ2-7|TRBV6-1
TGTGCCAGCAGTTATACGACTCTCGGTGAGCAGTACTTC
CASSYTTLGEQYF
>.|.|TRBJ2-6|TRBV13
TGTGTCAGCAGCCTCTCTGAGGCCAACGTCCTGACTTTC
CVSSLSEANVLTF
>few|TRBD1|TRBJ1-5|TRBV6-1
TGTGCAAGCAGTAAACTTAAAGCAGACAGGGTGGTGGGTCAGCCCCAGCATTTT
CASSKLKADRVVGQPQHF
>many|.|TRBJ1-1|TRBV5-5
TGTGCCAGCAGCTGGGGGACAAAGAACACTGAAGCTTTCTTT
CASSWGTKNTEAFF
>many|.|TRBJ1-2|TRBV6-1
TGTGCCAGCAGTGAAGCTTGGAGGAACTATGGCTACACCTTC
CASSEAWRNYGYTF
>many|.|TRBJ2-1|TRBV7-2
TGTGCCAGCAGCCGCCCCCCAGCGTGGCATGAGCAGTTCTTC
CASSRPPAWHEQFF
>few|TRBD2|TRBJ2-1|TRBV6-1
TGTGCCAGCAGGCTACGGACGGGAGGGCCAAGGAATGAGCAGTTCTTC
CASRLRTGGPRNEQFF
>many|TRBD2|TRBJ2-1|TRBV6-5
TGTGCCAGCAGTTACTCGGGGTCAAACGGACTAGCGGGAATTGAGCAGTTCTTC
CASSYSGSNGLAGIEQFF
>.|TRBD1|TRBJ2-5|TRBV7-9
TGTGCCAGCAGCATAGGTTCAGGGGGCGCAGATACCCAGTACTTC
CASSIGSGGADTQYF
>many|TRBD1|TRBJ1-1|TRBV29-1
TGCAGCGTCGCCGACAGGGGGAACACTGAAGCTTTCTTT
CSVADRGNTEAFF
>once|TRBD1|TRBJ1-2|TRBV11-2
TGTGCCAGCAGCTTAGACTGTCGAGGGACAGGGGACTATGGCTACACCTTC
CASSLDCRGTGDYGYTF